These T cell receptor beta chains were read from a single sample in a study of blood T cell repertoires in COVID-19. Assay: immunoSEQ multiplex PCR; the TCRdb copy retains only in-frame clones and omits some. The sample lists about 280,000 clones; 82% were seen once. Input material: PBMCs or T cells enriched from blood (not recorded which). The source is a middle-aged man who had been exposed to COVID-19. Each CDR3 is given with its conserved first and last residue. D genes are given only for firm matches. Clone size is given for some rows only: seen once, a few or many times, or a class if the clone is expanded.

len	v_gene	abundance	j_gene	d_gene	CDR3aa	CDR3nt
14	TRBV6-5	.	TRBJ2-1	.	CASSYSTSPNEQFF	TGTGCCAGCAGTTACTCCACTAGTCCCAATGAGCAGTTCTTC
13	TRBV5-4	.	TRBJ2-1	TRBD2	CASSNRTSLEQFF	TGTGCCAGCAGCAACCGGACTAGCTTAGAGCAGTTCTTC
15	TRBV7-8	.	TRBJ1-1	.	CASSSRDNLFMYAFF	TGTGCCAGCAGCTCCCGGGACAACTTGTTTATGTATGCTTTCTTT
16	TRBV7-2	.	TRBJ2-7	TRBD2	CASSLIGGRGISEQYF	TGTGCCAGCAGCTTAATTGGCGGGAGGGGTATTTCCGAGCAGTACTTC
19	TRBV19	.	TRBJ2-1	TRBD1	CASSIVQGASGTSYNEQFF	TGTGCCAGTAGTATAGTACAGGGGGCCAGCGGGACTTCCTACAATGAGCAGTTCTTC
14	TRBV6-5	.	TRBJ2-7	.	CASSYNRETYEQYF	TGTGCCAGCAGTTATAACAGGGAAACCTACGAGCAGTACTTC
14	TRBV24-1	.	TRBJ1-2	TRBD1	CATGTGVANYGYTF	TGTGCCACCGGGACAGGGGTTGCTAACTATGGCTACACCTTC
16	TRBV15	few	TRBJ2-7	TRBD2	CATSREASGGLYEQYF	TGTGCCACCAGCAGAGAAGCTAGCGGGGGCCTTTACGAGCAGTACTTC
15	TRBV6-4	.	TRBJ2-3	.	CASSETYGLRDTQYF	TGTGCCAGCAGTGAAACTTACGGATTGCGGGATACGCAGTATTTT
14	TRBV5-1	once	TRBJ1-2	.	CASSFAQSNYGYTF	TGCGCCAGCAGCTTCGCACAGAGTAACTATGGCTACACCTTC
13	TRBV27	.	TRBJ1-1	TRBD1	CASRLQGATRAFF	TGTGCCAGCAGACTACAGGGGGCGACTCGAGCTTTCTTT
13	TRBV18	.	TRBJ2-7	.	CASSQRRVYEQYF	TGTGCCAGCTCACAAAGACGGGTCTACGAGCAGTACTTC
13	TRBV5-1	.	TRBJ2-1	.	CASSFGSNNEQFF	TGCGCCAGCAGCTTTGGTAGCAACAATGAGCAGTTCTTC
17	TRBV11-3	.	TRBJ2-5	.	CASSSSRERHYGETQYF	TGTGCCAGCAGCTCCTCCCGGGAGCGGCACTACGGAGAGACCCAGTACTTC
14	TRBV3-1/TRBV3-2	.	TRBJ1-2	TRBD1	CASSQLDRVEGYTF	TGTGCCAGCAGCCAGCTGGACAGGGTTGAGGGCTACACCTTC
14	TRBV10-2	.	TRBJ1-2	TRBD1	CASSEPGQTYGYTF	TGCGCCAGCAGTGAGCCGGGACAGACCTATGGCTACACCTTC
15	TRBV19	.	TRBJ2-7	TRBD2	CASSIVHGLAGEQYF	TGTGCCAGTAGTATAGTCCATGGACTAGCGGGCGAGCAGTACTTC
16	TRBV5-1	.	TRBJ1-3	.	CASSLGQPISGNTIYF	TGCGCCAGCAGCTTGGGACAGCCGATCTCTGGAAACACCATATATTTT
14	TRBV21-1	.	TRBJ1-4	.	CASSLVNPLEKLFF	TGTGCCAGCAGCTTAGTCAACCCGCTTGAAAAACTGTTTTTT
13	TRBV7-9	.	TRBJ2-5	.	CASSPSPQETQYF	TGTGCCAGCAGCCCCTCCCCCCAAGAGACCCAGTACTTC
15	TRBV9	.	TRBJ2-1	.	CASSVGWELHNEQFF	TGTGCCAGCAGCGTAGGGTGGGAGCTACACAATGAGCAGTTCTTC
16	TRBV3-1/TRBV3-2	.	TRBJ2-5	TRBD2	CASSQGVPGGQETQYF	TGTGCCAGCAGCCAAGGTGTTCCGGGGGGGCAAGAGACCCAGTACTTC
15	TRBV6-4	.	TRBJ2-1	TRBD2	CASSVGGSSYNEQFF	TGTGCCAGCAGTGTGGGCGGGAGCTCCTACAATGAGCAGTTCTTC
13	TRBV20-1	.	TRBJ1-5	.	CSASEGANQPQHF	TGCAGTGCTAGTGAAGGGGCCAATCAGCCCCAGCATTTT
14	TRBV11-2	.	TRBJ2-7	.	CASSLAPPPYEQYF	TGTGCCAGCAGCTTGGCCCCCCCGCCTTACGAGCAGTACTTC
18	TRBV10-3	.	TRBJ1-3	.	CAISGKGVAKDLGETIYF	TGTGCCATCTCAGGAAAGGGGGTCGCTAAGGACCTGGGAGAAACCATATATTTT
14	TRBV27	.	TRBJ2-1	TRBD1	CASSPGQENNEQFF	TGTGCCAGCAGTCCCGGACAGGAGAACAATGAGCAGTTCTTC
16	TRBV29-1	.	TRBJ2-1	TRBD2	CSAPASGSLGYNEQFF	TGCAGCGCCCCCGCCAGCGGGAGCTTGGGTTACAATGAGCAGTTCTTC
17	TRBV19	.	TRBJ2-1	TRBD1	CASSRGQGRGIYNEQFF	TGTGCCAGTAGTCGCGGACAGGGAAGGGGGATTTACAATGAGCAGTTCTTC
16	TRBV19	.	TRBJ1-2	TRBD1	CASSPGTGGSNYGYTF	TGTGCCAGTAGTCCCGGGACAGGGGGCTCAAACTATGGCTACACCTTC
10	TRBV7-9	.	TRBJ1-4	.	CASGSEKLFF	TGTGCCAGCGGTAGCGAAAAACTGTTTTTT
13	TRBV2	few	TRBJ1-4	.	CASSYVENEKLFF	TGTGCCAGCAGTTATGTGGAGAATGAAAAACTGTTTTTT
14	TRBV5-4	once	TRBJ2-1	TRBD2	CASSPRTSGRAWFF	TGTGCCAGCAGCCCGAGGACTAGCGGGAGGGCCTGGTTCTTC
15	TRBV28	.	TRBJ2-7	TRBD1	CASTPSGTGTYEQYF	TGTGCCAGCACCCCCTCCGGGACAGGGACCTACGAGCAGTACTTC
15	TRBV5-1	.	TRBJ2-2	TRBD2	CASKTSGTHPGELFF	TGCGCCAGCAAAACTAGCGGAACACACCCCGGGGAGCTGTTTTTT
17	TRBV30	once	TRBJ2-6	TRBD1	CAWRRQGTFSGANVLTF	TGTGCCTGGAGGAGACAGGGCACCTTCTCTGGGGCCAACGTCCTGACTTTC
17	TRBV7-9	.	TRBJ2-7	TRBD2	CASSPFARPSGIYEQYF	TGTGCCAGCAGCCCTTTTGCTAGGCCTAGCGGGATCTACGAGCAGTACTTC
13	TRBV12-3/TRBV12-4	.	TRBJ1-5	.	CASSLARHQPQHF	TGTGCCAGCAGTTTAGCGCGTCATCAGCCCCAGCATTTT
16	TRBV7-2	once	TRBJ2-5	TRBD2	CASSLNSAGGSETQYF	TGTGCCAGCAGCCTAAACTCAGCGGGAGGGAGCGAGACCCAGTACTTC
13	TRBV28	few	TRBJ2-7	TRBD2	CATGGVVSYEQYF	TGTGCCACGGGAGGGGTAGTTTCGTACGAGCAGTACTTC
17	TRBV19	.	TRBJ2-5	.	CASSQVFVVQGQETQYF	TGTGCCAGTAGTCAGGTTTTTGTGGTACAGGGACAAGAGACCCAGTACTTC